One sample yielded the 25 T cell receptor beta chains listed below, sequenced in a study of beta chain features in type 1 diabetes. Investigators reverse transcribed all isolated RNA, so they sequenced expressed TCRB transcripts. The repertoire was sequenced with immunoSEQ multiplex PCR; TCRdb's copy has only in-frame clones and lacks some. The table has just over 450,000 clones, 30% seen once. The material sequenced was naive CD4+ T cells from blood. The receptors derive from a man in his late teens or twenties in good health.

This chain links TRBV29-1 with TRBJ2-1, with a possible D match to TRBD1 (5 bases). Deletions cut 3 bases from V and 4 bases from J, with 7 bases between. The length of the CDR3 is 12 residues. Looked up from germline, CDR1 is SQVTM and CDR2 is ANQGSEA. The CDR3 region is CSVDRVYNEQFF. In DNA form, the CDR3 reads TGCAGCGTTGACAGGGTTTACAATGAGCAGTTCTTC.

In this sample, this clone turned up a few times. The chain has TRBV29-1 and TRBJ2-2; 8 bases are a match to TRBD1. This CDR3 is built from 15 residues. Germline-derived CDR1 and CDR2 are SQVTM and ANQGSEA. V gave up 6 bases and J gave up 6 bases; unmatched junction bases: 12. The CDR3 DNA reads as TGCAGCGTCCTCGAGGACAGGGTACCTGCCGGGGAGCTGTTTTTT. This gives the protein CSVLEDRVPAGELFF.

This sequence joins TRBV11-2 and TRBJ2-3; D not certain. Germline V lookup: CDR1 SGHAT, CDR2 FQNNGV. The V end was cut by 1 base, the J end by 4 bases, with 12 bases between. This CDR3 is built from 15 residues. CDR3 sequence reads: CASSLVGGIADTQYF. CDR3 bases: TGTGCCAGCAGCTTAGTAGGTGGTATAGCAGATACGCAGTATTTT.

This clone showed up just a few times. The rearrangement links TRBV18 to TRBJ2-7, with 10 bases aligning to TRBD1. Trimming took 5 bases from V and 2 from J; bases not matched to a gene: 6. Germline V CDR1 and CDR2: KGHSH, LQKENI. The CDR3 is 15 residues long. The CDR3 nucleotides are TGTGCCAGCTCAGAAGGACAGGGGGGGCCCTACGAGCAGTACTTC. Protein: CASSEGQGGPYEQYF. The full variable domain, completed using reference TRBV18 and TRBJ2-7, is NAGVMQNPRHLVRRRGQEARLRCSPMKGHSHVYWYRQLPEEGLKFMVYLQKENIIDESGMPKERFSAEFPKEGPSILRIQQVVRGDSAAYFCASSEGQGGPYEQYFGPGTRLTVT.

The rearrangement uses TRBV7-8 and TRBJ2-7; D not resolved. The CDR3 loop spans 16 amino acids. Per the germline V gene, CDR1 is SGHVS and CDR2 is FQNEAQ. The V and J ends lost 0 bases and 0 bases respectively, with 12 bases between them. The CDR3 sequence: CASSLAAGLGSYEQYF. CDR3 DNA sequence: TGTGCCAGCAGCTTAGCAGCCGGGCTAGGCTCCTACGAGCAGTACTTC.

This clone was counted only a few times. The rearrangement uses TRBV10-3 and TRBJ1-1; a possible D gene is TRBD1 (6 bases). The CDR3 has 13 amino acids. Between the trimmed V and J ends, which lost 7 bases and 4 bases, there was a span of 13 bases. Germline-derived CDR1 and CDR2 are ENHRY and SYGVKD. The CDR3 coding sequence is TGTGCCATCATCCCCAGGGGTAGCACTGAAGCTTTCTTT. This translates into CAIIPRGSTEAFF.

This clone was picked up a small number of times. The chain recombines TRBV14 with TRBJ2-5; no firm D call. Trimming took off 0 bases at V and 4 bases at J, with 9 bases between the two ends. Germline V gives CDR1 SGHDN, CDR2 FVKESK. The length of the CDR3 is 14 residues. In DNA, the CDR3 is TGTGCCAGCAGCCAAGATCTTTGGAGAGAGACCCAGTACTTC. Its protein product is CASSQDLWRETQYF.

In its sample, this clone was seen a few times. DNA for the CDR3: TGTGCCAGCTCACCACTGGACAGTGCCTACGAGCAGTACTTC. Its translation is CASSPLDSAYEQYF. V and J are TRBV18 and TRBJ2-7; weak D call: TRBD1 (6 bases). Germline V gene lookup returns CDR1 KGHSH and CDR2 LQKENI. This CDR3 has 14 amino acids. Between the trimmed V and J ends, which lost 1 base and 2 bases, there was a span of 9 bases. Full variable domain (remainder filled in from reference TRBV18 and TRBJ2-7): NAGVMQNPRHLVRRRGQEARLRCSPMKGHSHVYWYRQLPEEGLKFMVYLQKENIIDESGMPKERFSAEFPKEGPSILRIQQVVRGDSAAYFCASSPLDSAYEQYFGPGTRLTVT.

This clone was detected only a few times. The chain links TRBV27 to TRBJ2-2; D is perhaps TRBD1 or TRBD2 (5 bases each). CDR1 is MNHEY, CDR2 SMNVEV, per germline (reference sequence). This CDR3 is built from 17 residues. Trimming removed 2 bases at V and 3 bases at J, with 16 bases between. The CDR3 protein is CASSLRGWSGDTGELFF. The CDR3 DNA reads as TGTGCCAGCAGTTTACGGGGCTGGTCTGGGGACACCGGGGAGCTGTTTTTT.

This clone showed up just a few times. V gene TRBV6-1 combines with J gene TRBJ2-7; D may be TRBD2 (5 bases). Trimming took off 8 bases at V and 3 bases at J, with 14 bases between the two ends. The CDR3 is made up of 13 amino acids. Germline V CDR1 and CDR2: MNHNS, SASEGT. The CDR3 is CASWRKPLYEQYF. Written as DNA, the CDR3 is TGTGCCAGCTGGAGGAAACCACTCTACGAGCAGTACTTC.

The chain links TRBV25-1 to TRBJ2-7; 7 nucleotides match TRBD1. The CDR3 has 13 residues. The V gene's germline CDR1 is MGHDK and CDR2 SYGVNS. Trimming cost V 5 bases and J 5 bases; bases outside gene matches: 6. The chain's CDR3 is CASSQQGRNEQYF. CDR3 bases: TGTGCCAGCAGTCAACAGGGGCGGAACGAGCAGTACTTC.

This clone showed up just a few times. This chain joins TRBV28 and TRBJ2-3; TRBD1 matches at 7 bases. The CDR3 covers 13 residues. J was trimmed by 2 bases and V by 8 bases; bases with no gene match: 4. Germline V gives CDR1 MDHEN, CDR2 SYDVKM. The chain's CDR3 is CASRDRATDTQYF. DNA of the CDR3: TGTGCCAGCCGCGACAGGGCCACAGATACGCAGTATTTT.

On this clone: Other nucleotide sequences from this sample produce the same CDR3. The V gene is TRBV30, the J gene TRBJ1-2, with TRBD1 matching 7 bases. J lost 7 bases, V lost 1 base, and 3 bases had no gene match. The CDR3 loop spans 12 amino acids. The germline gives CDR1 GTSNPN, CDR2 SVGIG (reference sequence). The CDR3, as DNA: TGTGCCTGGAGTGGGACAGGCGGTGGCTACACCTTC. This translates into CAWSGTGGGYTF.

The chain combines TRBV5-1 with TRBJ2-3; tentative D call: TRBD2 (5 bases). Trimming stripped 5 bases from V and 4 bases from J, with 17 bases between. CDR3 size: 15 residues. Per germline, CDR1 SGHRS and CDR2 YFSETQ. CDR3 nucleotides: TGCGCCAGCAGTTTTACGGAGCCGCGGGCAGATACGCAGTATTTT. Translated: CASSFTEPRADTQYF.

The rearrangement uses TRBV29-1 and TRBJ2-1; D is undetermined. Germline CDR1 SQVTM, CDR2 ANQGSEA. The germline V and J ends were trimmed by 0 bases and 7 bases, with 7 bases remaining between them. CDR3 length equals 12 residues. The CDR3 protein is CSVEDQWNEQFF. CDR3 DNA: TGCAGCGTTGAAGATCAGTGGAATGAGCAGTTCTTC.

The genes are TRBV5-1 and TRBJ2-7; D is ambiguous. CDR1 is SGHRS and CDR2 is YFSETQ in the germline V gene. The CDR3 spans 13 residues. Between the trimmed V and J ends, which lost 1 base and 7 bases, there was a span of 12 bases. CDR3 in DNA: TGCGCCAGCAGCTTGATTGCCGGTGAGGAGCAGTACTTC. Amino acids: CASSLIAGEEQYF.

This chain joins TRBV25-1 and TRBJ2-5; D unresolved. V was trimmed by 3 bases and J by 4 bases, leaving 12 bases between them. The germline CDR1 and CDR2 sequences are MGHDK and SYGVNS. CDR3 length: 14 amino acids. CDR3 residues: CASSDPIFIETQYF. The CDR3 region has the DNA TGTGCCAGCAGTGATCCCATTTTTATAGAGACCCAGTACTTC.

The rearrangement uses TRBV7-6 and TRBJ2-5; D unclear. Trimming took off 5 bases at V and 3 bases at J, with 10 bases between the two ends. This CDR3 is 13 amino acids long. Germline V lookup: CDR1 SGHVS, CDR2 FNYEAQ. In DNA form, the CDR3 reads TGTGCCAGCAGCATCCGCCCGGAAGAGACCCAGTACTTC. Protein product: CASSIRPEETQYF.

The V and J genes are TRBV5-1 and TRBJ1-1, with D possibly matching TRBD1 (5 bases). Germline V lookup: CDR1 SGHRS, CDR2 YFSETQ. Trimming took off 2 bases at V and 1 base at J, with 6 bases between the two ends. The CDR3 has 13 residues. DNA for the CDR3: TGCGCCAGCAGCTTCGGGGCGAACACTGAAGCTTTCTTT. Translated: CASSFGANTEAFF.

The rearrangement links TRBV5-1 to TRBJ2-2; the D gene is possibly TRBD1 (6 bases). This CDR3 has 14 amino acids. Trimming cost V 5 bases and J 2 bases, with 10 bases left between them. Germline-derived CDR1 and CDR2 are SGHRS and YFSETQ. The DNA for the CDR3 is TGCGCCAGCAGGATCGGGACAAACACCGGGGAGCTGTTTTTT. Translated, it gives CASRIGTNTGELFF.

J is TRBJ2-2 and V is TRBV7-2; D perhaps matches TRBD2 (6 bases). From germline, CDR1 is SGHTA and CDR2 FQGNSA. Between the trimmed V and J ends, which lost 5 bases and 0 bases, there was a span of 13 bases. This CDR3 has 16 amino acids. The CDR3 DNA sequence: TGTGCCAGCAGCCCTAGGGGCGGGACGAACACCGGGGAGCTGTTTTTT. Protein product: CASSPRGGTNTGELFF.

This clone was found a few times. The DNA of the CDR3 is TGTGCCACCGGGCCCTTAGCAACTAATGAAAAACTGTTTTTT. It codes for CATGPLATNEKLFF. The chain employs TRBV15 and TRBJ1-4; D is ambiguous. Trimming left V 8 bases short and J 0 bases short, with 10 bases between. The CDR3 runs to 14 residues. Per germline, CDR1 LNHNV and CDR2 YYDKDF (reference sequence).

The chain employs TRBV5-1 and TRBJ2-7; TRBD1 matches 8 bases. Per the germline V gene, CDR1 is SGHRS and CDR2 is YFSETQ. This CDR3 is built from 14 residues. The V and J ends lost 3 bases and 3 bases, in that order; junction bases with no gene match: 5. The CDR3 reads CASSSGTGDYEQYF. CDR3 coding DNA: TGCGCCAGCAGCTCCGGGACAGGAGACTACGAGCAGTACTTC.

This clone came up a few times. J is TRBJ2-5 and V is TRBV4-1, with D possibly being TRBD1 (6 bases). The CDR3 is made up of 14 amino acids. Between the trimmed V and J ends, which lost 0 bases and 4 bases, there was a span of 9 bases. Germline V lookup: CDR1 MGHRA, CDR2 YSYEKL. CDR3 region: CASSQDWGRETQYF. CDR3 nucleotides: TGCGCCAGCAGCCAAGATTGGGGGCGAGAGACCCAGTACTTC.

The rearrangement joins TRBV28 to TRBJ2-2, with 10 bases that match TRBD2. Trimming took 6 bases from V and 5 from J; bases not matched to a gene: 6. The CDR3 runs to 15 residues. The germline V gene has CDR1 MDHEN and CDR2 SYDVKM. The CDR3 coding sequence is TGTGCCAGCAGGCCTAGCGGGAGTCGGACCGGGGAGCTGTTTTTT. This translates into CASRPSGSRTGELFF.